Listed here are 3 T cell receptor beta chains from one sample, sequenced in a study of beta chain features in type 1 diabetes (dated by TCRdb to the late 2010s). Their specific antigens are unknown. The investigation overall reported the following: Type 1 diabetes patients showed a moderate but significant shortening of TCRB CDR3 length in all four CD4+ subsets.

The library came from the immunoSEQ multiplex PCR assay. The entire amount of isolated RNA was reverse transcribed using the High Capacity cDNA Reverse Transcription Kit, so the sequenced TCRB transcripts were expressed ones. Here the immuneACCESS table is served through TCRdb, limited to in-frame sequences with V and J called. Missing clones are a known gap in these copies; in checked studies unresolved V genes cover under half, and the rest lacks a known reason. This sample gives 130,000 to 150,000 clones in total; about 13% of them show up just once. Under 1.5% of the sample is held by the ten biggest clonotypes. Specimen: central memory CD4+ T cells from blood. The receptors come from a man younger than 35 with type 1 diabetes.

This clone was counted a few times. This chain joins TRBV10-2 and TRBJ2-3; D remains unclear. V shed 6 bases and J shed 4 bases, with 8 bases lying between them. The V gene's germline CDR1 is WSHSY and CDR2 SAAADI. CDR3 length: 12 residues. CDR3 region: CASSAGADTQYF. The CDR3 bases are TGCGCCAGCAGCGCAGGCGCAGATACGCAGTATTTT.

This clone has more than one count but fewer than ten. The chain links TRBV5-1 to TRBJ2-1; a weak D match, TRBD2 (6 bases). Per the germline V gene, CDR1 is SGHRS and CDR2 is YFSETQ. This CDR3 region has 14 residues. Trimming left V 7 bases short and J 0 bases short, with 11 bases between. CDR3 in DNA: TGCGCCAGCGGTCGGGAGAGCTCCTACAATGAGCAGTTCTTC. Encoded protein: CASGRESSYNEQFF.

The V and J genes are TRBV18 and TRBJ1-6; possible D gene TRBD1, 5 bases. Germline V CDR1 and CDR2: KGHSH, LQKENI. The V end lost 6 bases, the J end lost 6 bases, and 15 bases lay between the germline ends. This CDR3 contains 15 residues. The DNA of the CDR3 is TGTGCCAGCTCTCGGGAGGGACTGAGTAATTCACCCCTCCACTTT. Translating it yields CASSREGLSNSPLHF.